These 31 T cell receptor beta chains came from one sample sequenced in a study of blood T cell repertoires in COVID-19. Assay used: immunoSEQ multiplex PCR; TCRdb lists only in-frame clones, some missing. Altogether hundreds of thousands of clones are present, around 86% being singletons, with the ten largest covering around 15%. The sample consisted of PBMCs or T cells enriched from blood (not recorded which). The source of these receptors is a man younger than 30 who had recovered from COVID-19.

This chain uses TRBV29-1 with TRBJ1-4; D is unresolved. CDR3 length equals 16 residues. The germline gives CDR1 SQVTM, CDR2 ANQGSEA. V lost 7 bases and J lost 1, with 19 bases in between. CDR3 amino acids: CSARSRGRGTNEKLFF. The CDR3 DNA reads as TGCAGCGCCCGCAGCCGAGGGCGTGGAACTAATGAAAAACTGTTTTTT.

The chain combines TRBV10-2 with TRBJ1-1, with D maybe TRBD1 (6 bases). This CDR3 contains 17 residues. Germline assignment: CDR1 WSHSY and CDR2 SAAADI. V was shortened by 6 bases and J by 6 bases, with 26 bases between the two germline ends. The CDR3 spells CASRDHREVQGRAEAFF. Here the CDR3 DNA reads TGCGCCAGCAGGGATCACCGGGAGGTACAGGGTCGGGCTGAAGCTTTCTTT.

V is TRBV5-1 and J is TRBJ1-1, with 8 bases lining up with TRBD1. This CDR3 is 16 amino acids long. J gave up 6 bases and V 0 bases, and 10 bases lay outside the gene matches. CDR1 and CDR2 (germline): SGHRS, YFSETQ. CDR3: CASSLESQGDGAEAFF. The CDR3, as DNA: TGCGCCAGCAGCTTGGAGTCACAGGGGGACGGCGCTGAAGCTTTCTTT.

Notes on this clone: This sample also contains other DNA sequences that code for the same CDR3. The J gene is TRBJ1-5, the V gene TRBV7-9; 7 bases agree with TRBD1. From germline, CDR1 is SEHNR and CDR2 FQNEAQ (reference sequence). The ends lost 3 bases at V and 3 bases at J; junction bases unmatched: 2. The CDR3 has 14 amino acids. CDR3 region: CASSLGQSNQPQHF. The CDR3 nucleotides are TGTGCCAGCAGCTTGGGACAGTCCAATCAGCCCCAGCATTTT.

The chain links TRBV10-3 to TRBJ2-1, with TRBD1 matching over 7 bases. The germline gives CDR1 ENHRY, CDR2 SYGVKD. V dropped 6 bases and J dropped 6; count of bases not matched to a gene: 5. There are 13 residues in the CDR3. In nucleotides, the CDR3 is TGTGCCATCAGGGGGACAGCGTCCAATGAGCAGTTCTTC. This gives the protein CAIRGTASNEQFF.

This sequence joins TRBV30 and TRBJ2-2, with D perhaps matching TRBD1 (6 bases). This CDR3 spans 13 amino acids. Trimming stripped 7 bases from V and 2 bases from J, with 11 bases between. The germline V gene encodes CDR1 GTSNPN and CDR2 SVGIG (reference sequence). DNA of the CDR3: TGTGCCTTTCACAGGGTAAACACCGGGGAGCTGTTTTTT. Translated, it gives CAFHRVNTGELFF.

The sample holds a few counts of this clone. The chain is built from TRBV11-2 and TRBJ1-2; D perhaps matches TRBD1 (6 bases). The CDR3 spans 15 residues. The V gene lost 4 bases and the J gene lost 4 bases, with 16 bases spanning the gap. Germline assignment: CDR1 SGHAT and CDR2 FQNNGV. CDR3 protein: CASSSTTQGSYGYTF. Here the CDR3 DNA reads TGTGCCAGCAGCTCAACGACACAGGGTTCCTATGGCTACACCTTC.

In DNA, the CDR3 is TGTGCCAGCAGTGGGACTCGAGGCGGGGGAGGGGCTGACGAGCAGTACTTC. It is translated as CASSGTRGGGGADEQYF. The chain couples TRBV6-1 to TRBJ2-7; 7 nucleotides match TRBD2. The CDR3 sequence is 17 residues long. Germline V gene data show CDR1 as MNHNS and CDR2 as SASEGT. V lost 4 bases and J lost 5; bases outside the gene matches: 17.

This rearrangement joins TRBV28 to TRBJ2-7; maybe TRBD1 (6 bases). The V end lost 6 bases, the J end lost 2 bases, and 11 bases lay between the germline ends. CDR1 and CDR2 from the germline V gene are MDHEN and SYDVKM. The CDR3 contains 13 residues. The CDR3 is CASRTDRTYEQYF. In DNA, the CDR3 is TGTGCCAGCAGGACGGACAGAACCTACGAGCAGTACTTC.

The genes are TRBV6-5 and TRBJ1-2; tentative D call: TRBD1 (5 bases). Trimming shortened V by 2 bases and J by 4 bases, and 8 bases separated the two germline ends. This CDR3 is built from 13 residues. Germline V lookup: CDR1 MNHEY, CDR2 SVGAGI. The CDR3 region has the DNA TGTGCCAGCAGTTACGGTGGGGCCTATGGCTACACCTTC. The encoded protein is CASSYGGAYGYTF.

In this sample, this clone turned up a few times. The chain is built from TRBV18 and TRBJ2-7, with TRBD1 matching over 7 bases. Germline values: CDR1 KGHSH, CDR2 LQKENI. With V trimmed by 2 bases and J by 6 bases, 7 bases remained unmatched. The CDR3 consists of 14 residues. The CDR3 DNA follows: TGTGCCAGCTCACCAAATCACAGGGGCGGCGAGCAGTACTTC. Translated: CASSPNHRGGEQYF. The variable domain in full, completed from reference TRBV18 and TRBJ2-7, reads NAGVMQNPRHLVRRRGQEARLRCSPMKGHSHVYWYRQLPEEGLKFMVYLQKENIIDESGMPKERFSAEFPKEGPSILRIQQVVRGDSAAYFCASSPNHRGGEQYFGPGTRLTVT.

The chain is built from TRBV7-6 and TRBJ1-6; D may be TRBD1 (6 bases). There are 15 residues in the CDR3. Trimming took 1 base from V and 7 from J, leaving 11 bases between them. Germline V CDR1 and CDR2: SGHVS, FNYEAQ. The CDR3 DNA reads as TGTGCCAGCAGCTTAGAGGCAGGGGCGAATTCACCCCTCCACTTT. Amino acid sequence: CASSLEAGANSPLHF.

The rearrangement joins TRBV19 to TRBJ1-2; unclear D gene. The germline V gene encodes CDR1 LNHDA and CDR2 SQIVND (reference sequence). This CDR3 is built from 12 residues. V was shortened by 9 bases and J by 5 bases, with 13 bases between the two germline ends. The CDR3 bases are TGTGCCAGCGGGGAGCTCGTGTATGGCTACACCTTC. It specifies CASGELVYGYTF.

V usage is TRBV28 and J usage is TRBJ1-5, with 7 bases lining up with TRBD1. The CDR3 totals 14 residues. Germline V CDR1 and CDR2: MDHEN, SYDVKM. V trimming: 5 bases; J trimming: 5 bases; junction bases outside the gene matches: 6. The CDR3 DNA follows: TGTGCCAGCAGTCTCGGACAGGTATATCAGCCCCAGCATTTT. It codes for CASSLGQVYQPQHF. The entire variable domain, with the rest obtained from reference TRBV28 and TRBJ1-5, is as follows: DVKVTQSSRYLVKRTGEKVFLECVQDMDHENMFWYRQDPGLGLRLIYFSYDVKMKEKGDIPEGYSVSREKKERFSLILESASTNQTSMYLCASSLGQVYQPQHFGDGTRLSIL.

Only a few counts were recorded for this clone. J is TRBJ1-3 and V is TRBV7-8; perhaps TRBD1 as D (6 bases). Germline V gives CDR1 SGHVS, CDR2 FQNEAQ. This CDR3 has 16 amino acids. V lost 1 base and J lost 2, with 12 bases in between. The CDR3 loop is CASSLVTGSAGNTIYF. CDR3 nucleotide sequence: TGTGCCAGCAGCTTAGTAACAGGGTCGGCTGGAAACACCATATATTTT. Looking up the rest from reference TRBV7-8 and TRBJ1-3 gives the full variable domain: GAGVSQSPRYKVAKRGQDVALRCDPISGHVSLFWYQQALGQGPEFLTYFQNEAQLDKSGLPSDRFFAERPEGSVSTLKIQRTQQEDSAVYLCASSLVTGSAGNTIYFGEGSWLTVV.

The genes are TRBV5-6 and TRBJ1-6, with 8 nucleotides matching TRBD1. The J segment lost 9 bases and the V segment lost 4 bases, leaving 9 bases of the junction unmatched. The germline CDR1 and CDR2 sequences are SGHDT and YYEEEE. There are 15 residues in the CDR3. The CDR3 here is CASSLPQGVTSPLHF. The CDR3 DNA is TGTGCCAGCAGCCTGCCACAGGGGGTCACTTCACCCCTCCACTTT.

The chain uses TRBV18 and TRBJ2-3, with a possible D match to TRBD1 (6 bases). The V end was cut by 3 bases, the J end by 5 bases, with 15 bases between. The CDR3 is 15 amino acids. CDR1 KGHSH and CDR2 LQKENI come from the germline V gene. The CDR3, as DNA: TGTGCCAGCTCACCCCCCGGGACATCCCAAGATACGCAGTATTTT. Protein sequence: CASSPPGTSQDTQYF.

The V gene is TRBV7-2, the J gene TRBJ1-1; D gene ambiguous. Germline CDR1 and CDR2: SGHTA and FQGNSA. V gave up 5 bases and J gave up 3 bases, with 10 bases separating them. The CDR3 length is 13 residues. CDR3 region: CASSPAGYTEAFF. The CDR3 DNA reads as TGTGCCAGCAGCCCGGCCGGGTACACTGAAGCTTTCTTT.

The rearrangement joins TRBV6-1 to TRBJ2-1; 7 positions match TRBD2. Germline V gives CDR1 MNHNS, CDR2 SASEGT. This CDR3 has 15 residues. J lost 4 bases, V lost 2 bases, and 5 bases had no gene match. CDR3 DNA: TGTGCCAGCAGTGAACGGGGAGGGCTTTACAATGAGCAGTTCTTC. It translates to CASSERGGLYNEQFF.

CDR3 region: CASSLVGQGIYEQYF. In DNA form, the CDR3 reads TGTGCCAGCAGCTTGGTGGGACAGGGTATCTACGAGCAGTACTTC. This chain links TRBV11-3 with TRBJ2-7; 9 bases match TRBD1. Trimming removed 3 bases from V and 3 bases from J; junction bases left unmatched: 6. The CDR3 loop spans 15 amino acids. Germline V lookup: CDR1 SGHNT, CDR2 YENEEA.

The rearrangement joins TRBV3-1 (or the pseudogene TRBV3-2) to TRBJ2-2, with 9 bases lining up with TRBD1. V shed 1 base, J shed 3 bases, and the junction held 0 bases outside the gene matches. The length of the CDR3 is 15 residues. Germline V gene data show CDR1 as LGHDT and CDR2 as YNNKEL (reference sequence). The CDR3 DNA sequence: TGTGCCAGCAGCCAAGGGGACAGGGACACCGGGGAGCTGTTTTTT. Protein sequence: CASSQGDRDTGELFF.

Comments on this clone: Additional DNA sequences in this sample encode the identical CDR3. The chain links TRBV11-2 to TRBJ1-1; 8 bases agree with TRBD1. J lost 3 bases, V lost 3 bases, and 0 bases had no gene match. The CDR3 loop spans 13 amino acids. Looked up from germline, CDR1 is SGHAT and CDR2 is FQNNGV. This CDR3 reads CASSLTGDTEAFF. The DNA for the CDR3 is TGTGCCAGCAGCTTGACAGGGGACACTGAAGCTTTCTTT.

This CDR3 reads CASRQDLGLLSTDTQYF. CDR3 sequence (DNA): TGTGCCAGCAGGCAAGACCTAGGCCTACTTAGCACAGATACGCAGTATTTT. The chain links TRBV27 to TRBJ2-3; D uncertain. The CDR3 runs to 17 residues. Germline CDR1 reads MNHEY; CDR2 reads SMNVEV (reference sequence). Trimming took off 6 bases at V and 0 bases at J, with 19 bases between the two ends.

A word on this clone: The sample contains more than one DNA sequence encoding this CDR3. V and J are TRBV10-1 and TRBJ1-2; 9 bases match TRBD1. The CDR3 is 14 residues long. Germline V gene data show CDR1 as WNHNN and CDR2 as SYGVQD (reference sequence). V shed 6 bases, J shed 4 bases, and the junction held 6 bases outside the gene matches. CDR3: CASSPGQGSYGYTF. The DNA for the CDR3 is TGCGCCAGCAGCCCCGGACAGGGGAGCTATGGCTACACCTTC.

This clone turned up a few times. The V and J genes are TRBV11-2 and TRBJ2-7; D unresolved. Germline V gene sequence: CDR1 SGHAT, CDR2 FQNNGV. V was shortened by 0 bases and J by 6 bases, with 15 bases between the two germline ends. The CDR3 is made up of 15 amino acids. CDR3 in DNA: TGTGCCAGCAGCTTAGATGTTTCCCTCCGGGTCGAGCAGTACTTC. Its translation is CASSLDVSLRVEQYF.

The rearrangement links TRBV10-3 to TRBJ2-2; 13 positions agree with TRBD2. Germline V gives CDR1 ENHRY, CDR2 SYGVKD. V trimming: 6 bases; J trimming: 0 bases; junction bases outside the gene matches: 4. The CDR3 is 17 residues long. CDR3 nucleotides: TGTGCCATCAGCGGACTAGCGGGAGTCACGAACACCGGGGAGCTGTTTTTT. Protein product: CAISGLAGVTNTGELFF.

This clone was recorded once. V usage is TRBV7-9 and J usage is TRBJ2-4, with D perhaps matching TRBD1 (6 bases). The CDR3 sequence is 13 residues long. Germline-derived CDR1 and CDR2 are SEHNR and FQNEAQ (reference sequence). Between the trimmed V and J ends, which lost 2 bases and 9 bases, there was a span of 11 bases. CDR3: CASSLNRVGIQYF. CDR3 nucleotide sequence: TGTGCCAGCAGCTTAAACAGGGTTGGCATTCAGTACTTC. Drawing the rest from reference TRBV7-9 and TRBJ2-4, the complete variable domain is DTGVSQNPRHKITKRGQNVTFRCDPISEHNRLYWYRQTLGQGPEFLTYFQNEAQLEKSRLLSDRFSAERPKGSFSTLEIQRTEQGDSAMYLCASSLNRVGIQYFGAGTRLSVL.

In its sample, this clone was seen once. The chain is built from TRBV11-2 and TRBJ2-2; 8 bases match TRBD2. V gave up 3 bases and J gave up 2 bases; unmatched junction bases: 5. Germline values: CDR1 SGHAT, CDR2 FQNNGV. This CDR3 spans 16 amino acids. The CDR3 nucleotides are TGTGCCAGCAGCTTGAGCGGGGGACTAAACACCGGGGAGCTGTTTTTT. Protein: CASSLSGGLNTGELFF.

This clone was seen a single time. The V call is TRBV9, the J call TRBJ1-1; 8 bases agree with TRBD1. V shed 4 bases and J 0 bases; nucleotides not matched to a gene: 5. The CDR3 contains 15 residues. Germline assignment: CDR1 SGDLS and CDR2 YYNGEE. The CDR3 is CASSSGTGMNTEAFF. The CDR3 DNA is TGTGCCAGCAGCTCCGGGACAGGTATGAACACTGAAGCTTTCTTT.

The V and J genes are TRBV5-6 and TRBJ1-5; TRBD1 aligns across 7 bases. The CDR3 runs to 16 residues. The V gene's germline CDR1 is SGHDT and CDR2 YYEEEE. Trimming removed 6 bases from V and 7 bases from J; junction bases left unmatched: 16. CDR3 sequence: CASTMGPNRGAQPQHF. The DNA for the CDR3 is TGTGCCAGCACAATGGGCCCTAACAGGGGTGCCCAGCCCCAGCATTTT. The complete variable domain, with remaining parts taken from reference TRBV5-6 and TRBJ1-5, reads DAGVTQSPTHLIKTRGQQVTLRCSPKSGHDTVSWYQQALGQGPQFIFQYYEEEERQRGNFPDRFSGHQFPNYSSELNVNALLLGDSALYLCASTMGPNRGAQPQHFGDGTRLSIL.

This clone has just a few counts. CDR3 in amino acids: CATSTWASLNTEAFF. For the CDR3, the DNA is TGTGCCACCAGCACTTGGGCCTCGCTGAACACTGAAGCTTTCTTT. V usage is TRBV15 and J usage is TRBJ1-1; the D is unclear. Between the trimmed V and J ends, which lost 4 bases and 0 bases, there was a span of 12 bases. The germline CDR1 and CDR2 sequences are LNHNV and YYDKDF (reference sequence). The CDR3 covers 15 residues.